The next 32 T cell receptor beta chains were all read from a single sample in a study of T cell responses to AZD1222 COVID-19 vaccine. Assay used: immunoSEQ multiplex PCR; TCRdb lists only in-frame clones, some missing. The repertoire holds tens of thousands of clones, with approximately 85% as singletons. The sample in question was peripheral blood, obtained on day 0 of AZD1222 vaccination. All receptors derive from an adult in good health.

This chain uses TRBV3-1 (or the pseudogene TRBV3-2) with TRBJ2-7; D may be TRBD2 (7 bases). Germline values: CDR1 LGHDT, CDR2 YNNKEL (reference sequence). Between the trimmed V and J ends, which lost 0 bases and 0 bases, there was a span of 12 bases. The CDR3 contains 16 residues. The CDR3 region has the DNA TGTGCCAGCAGCCAAGACGGGGGGCTTAGCTCCTACGAGCAGTACTTC. It codes for CASSQDGGLSSYEQYF.

This clone has a single count. This chain connects TRBV11-2 to TRBJ2-3; 9 nucleotides align to TRBD1. Unmatched junction bases numbered 6, after V lost 3 bases and J lost 2 bases. Looked up from germline, CDR1 is SGHAT and CDR2 is FQNNGV. The CDR3 runs to 16 residues. CDR3 loop: CASSFTGQGNTDTQYF. CDR3 DNA: TGTGCCAGCAGCTTTACGGGACAGGGCAACACAGATACGCAGTATTTT.

The rearrangement uses TRBV6-5 and TRBJ2-2; D tentatively fits TRBD1 or TRBD2 (5 bases each). The germline gives CDR1 MNHEY, CDR2 SVGAGI. The CDR3 consists of 14 residues. V was trimmed by 2 bases and J by 7 bases, leaving 11 bases between them. Here the CDR3 DNA reads TGTGCCAGCAGTTACAGAGGGGAGATCGGGGAGCTGTTTTTT. The encoded protein is CASSYRGEIGELFF.

The chain uses TRBV7-9 and TRBJ1-5; 8 nucleotides agree with TRBD1. The ends lost 5 bases at V and 6 bases at J; junction bases unmatched: 6. The CDR3 runs 14 residues. CDR1 is SEHNR, CDR2 FQNEAQ, per germline (reference sequence). As DNA, the CDR3 is TGTGCCAGCAGCCTCGGACAGGGAGTTCAGCCCCAGCATTTT. Amino acid sequence: CASSLGQGVQPQHF.

This clone was seen a single time. The chain employs TRBV7-9 and TRBJ1-5, with TRBD1 matching 8 bases. The germline gives CDR1 SEHNR, CDR2 FQNEAQ (reference sequence). This CDR3 is built from 16 residues. After removal of 5 bases from V and 7 bases from J, the junction contained 13 bases not matched to a gene. The CDR3 reads CASSQGSRGLGQPQHF. CDR3 bases: TGTGCCAGCAGCCAGGGGTCCAGGGGGCTGGGGCAGCCCCAGCATTTT.

This clone was detected once. The CDR3 loop is CASRIGQGRSYEQYF. In DNA, the CDR3 is TGCGCCAGCAGAATTGGACAGGGACGCTCCTACGAGCAGTACTTC. The chain carries TRBV5-1 and TRBJ2-7, with 8 bases matching TRBD1. Trimming took 5 bases from V and 0 from J; bases not matched to a gene: 7. Germline values: CDR1 SGHRS, CDR2 YFSETQ. CDR3 length equals 15 residues.

This clone was observed a single time. As DNA, the CDR3 is TGTGCCAGCAGTTACCAGGGCATCCGGGGGGCCCAGCCCCAGCATTTT. Translating gives CASSYQGIRGAQPQHF. The chain uses TRBV6-2 or TRBV6-3 and TRBJ1-5, with a tentative D call TRBD1 (6 bases). V gave up 2 bases and J gave up 7 bases, with 18 bases separating them. The CDR3 is made up of 16 amino acids. Germline loops: CDR1 MNHEY, CDR2 SVGEGT.

The chain couples TRBV6-5 to TRBJ1-2; no firm D call. V lost 4 bases to trimming and J lost 1 base, with 7 bases between them. The CDR3 length is 13 residues. CDR1 MNHEY and CDR2 SVGAGI come from the germline V gene. For the CDR3, the DNA is TGTGCCAGCAGTTTCACACTTAACTATGGCTACACCTTC. Its protein is CASSFTLNYGYTF.

V gene TRBV10-3 combines with J gene TRBJ1-6; tentatively, D is TRBD1 (6 bases). The germline V gene has CDR1 ENHRY and CDR2 SYGVKD. The CDR3 totals 15 residues. V was pared by 6 bases and J by 9 bases, with 18 bases between. Here the CDR3 reads CAIREGSGVGSPLHF. CDR3 bases: TGTGCCATCAGGGAGGGGTCAGGGGTAGGTTCACCCCTCCACTTT.

The chain carries TRBV7-8 and TRBJ1-2; D perhaps matches TRBD1 (6 bases). Trimming removed 2 bases at V and 3 bases at J, with 7 bases between. There are 13 residues in the CDR3. The V gene's germline CDR1 is SGHVS and CDR2 FQNEAQ. The CDR3 bases are TGTGCCAGCAGCTTACAGGGGTACTATGGCTACACCTTC. Protein product: CASSLQGYYGYTF. The full variable domain, its missing parts supplied by reference TRBV7-8 and TRBJ1-2, is GAGVSQSPRYKVAKRGQDVALRCDPISGHVSLFWYQQALGQGPEFLTYFQNEAQLDKSGLPSDRFFAERPEGSVSTLKIQRTQQEDSAVYLCASSLQGYYGYTFGSGTRLTVV.

The chain has TRBV11-2 and TRBJ2-5; D possibly uses TRBD1 or TRBD2 (5 bases each). This CDR3 region has 15 residues. Trimming cost V 7 bases and J 5 bases, with 20 bases left between them. Germline V lookup: CDR1 SGHAT, CDR2 FQNNGV. CDR3 nucleotide sequence: TGTGCCAGCACCCACGGGCGCACGGGGCGGGAGACCCAGTACTTC. It yields the protein CASTHGRTGRETQYF.

This clone was detected only once. V and J are TRBV21-1 and TRBJ2-7; the table's D call, TRBD1, was not checked against the DNA. TRBV21-1 is given as a pseudogene. The CDR3 is 16 amino acids. For the CDR3, the DNA is TGTGCCAGCAGCATCCCGAGGGGGCAAAGCCCCTACGAGCAGTACTTC. It specifies CASSIPRGQSPYEQYF.

This clone was picked up one time. The rearrangement uses TRBV18 and TRBJ2-7; D gene ambiguous. Germline V CDR1 and CDR2: KGHSH, LQKENI. Trimming removed 2 bases from V and 7 bases from J, with 12 bases in between. This CDR3 has 13 residues. The chain's CDR3 is CASSPGNTREQYF. As DNA, the CDR3 is TGTGCCAGCTCACCAGGGAATACCCGTGAGCAGTACTTC.

V usage is TRBV6-5 and J usage is TRBJ2-3; possible D gene TRBD1, 5 bases. The CDR3 runs 13 residues. V shed 5 bases and J shed 2 bases, with 8 bases lying between them. Germline V CDR1 and CDR2: MNHEY, SVGAGI. As DNA, the CDR3 is TGTGCCAGCAGTACAGGATCCACAGATACGCAGTATTTT. Its translation is CASSTGSTDTQYF.

The rearrangement links TRBV9 to TRBJ2-6, with D hard to call. V was trimmed by 0 bases and J by 0 bases, leaving 4 bases between them. Germline assignment: CDR1 SGDLS and CDR2 YYNGEE. The CDR3 is made up of 15 amino acids. The CDR3: CASSVGHSGANVLTF. The CDR3 nucleotides are TGTGCCAGCAGCGTAGGTCACTCTGGGGCCAACGTCCTGACTTTC.

The chain has TRBV7-9 and TRBJ2-7, with D possibly TRBD1 on 6 matching bases. The CDR3 has 14 amino acids. The germline V gene encodes CDR1 SEHNR and CDR2 FQNEAQ (reference sequence). Trimming took 0 bases from V and 5 from J, leaving 11 bases between them. CDR3 in DNA: TGTGCCAGCAGCTTAGCCAGGGGACACCACGAGCAGTACTTC. It translates to CASSLARGHHEQYF.

The count of this clone is one. The rearrangement uses TRBV30 and TRBJ2-1; 7 bases match TRBD1. J was trimmed by 3 bases and V by 8 bases; bases with no gene match: 7. Per germline, CDR1 GTSNPN and CDR2 SVGIG (reference sequence). This CDR3 comprises 13 residues. The CDR3 bases are TGTGCCGTCTCGGGACAGCTCTACAATGAGCAGTTCTTC. Its protein is CAVSGQLYNEQFF.

This clone was detected only a few times. V and J are TRBV4-2 and TRBJ2-3, with 11 bases fitting TRBD2. The germline CDR1 and CDR2 sequences are LGHNA and YNFKEQ. This CDR3 has 15 amino acids. Trimming at V came to 6 bases and at J to 2 bases, leaving 4 bases not matched to a gene. The CDR3 coding sequence is TGTGCCAGCAGTAGCGGGGGGGAAATCACAGATACGCAGTATTTT. As protein: CASSSGGEITDTQYF.

This chain links TRBV15 with TRBJ2-7; 7 nucleotides agree with TRBD1. The CDR3 has 16 amino acids. V was clipped by 0 bases and J by 0 bases; unmatched bases: 5. Germline CDR1 is LNHNV and CDR2 is YYDKDF (reference sequence). The DNA of the CDR3 is TGTGCCACCAGCAGAGAGCGGACAGGCCTCTCCTACGAGCAGTACTTC. It yields the protein CATSRERTGLSYEQYF.

This clone was detected once. V is TRBV19 and J is TRBJ1-2, with D tentatively TRBD1 (5 bases). V was cut by 3 bases and J by 1 base, with 9 bases left in between. Germline-derived CDR1 and CDR2 are LNHDA and SQIVND (reference sequence). The CDR3 extends over 14 amino acids. The CDR3: CASSIPGLNYGYTF. For the CDR3, the DNA is TGTGCCAGTAGTATCCCAGGGCTTAACTATGGCTACACCTTC.

This clone was observed once. The V and J genes are TRBV23-1 and TRBJ1-5; D is ambiguous. TRBV23-1 is classed as an ORF, of uncertain function. The CDR3 totals 16 residues. V was clipped by 1 base and J by 6 bases, with 16 bases between them. The CDR3: CASSQYDGSLSQPQHF. The CDR3 region has the DNA TGCGCCAGCAGTCAATACGATGGGTCCCTAAGTCAGCCCCAGCATTTT.

The J gene is TRBJ1-4, the V gene TRBV5-8; 9 bases align to TRBD1. Germline trimming cut 4 bases from V and 0 bases from J; bases unmatched to any gene: 10. CDR3 length: 18 residues. The germline CDR1 and CDR2 sequences are SGHTS and YDEGEE. Here the CDR3 DNA reads TGTGCCAGCAGCCCCGGTACAGGGGGCTTAACAACTAATGAAAAACTGTTTTTT. This translates into CASSPGTGGLTTNEKLFF.

About this clone: Other DNA sequences in this sample translate to the same CDR3. The chain is built from TRBV10-2 and TRBJ1-5, with D uncertain. CDR1 is WSHSY, CDR2 SAAADI, per germline. The V end was cut by 0 bases, the J end by 3 bases, with 6 bases between. The CDR3 has 14 amino acids. CDR3: CASSESGLNQPQHF. CDR3 DNA sequence: TGCGCCAGCAGTGAGTCCGGCCTCAATCAGCCCCAGCATTTT.

The chain has TRBV9 and TRBJ2-3; TRBD2 might be the D (7 bases). Germline V gene lookup returns CDR1 SGDLS and CDR2 YYNGEE. There are 19 residues in the CDR3. V lost 3 bases to trimming and J lost 6 bases, with 29 bases between them. This CDR3 reads CASSAAKLGAAGTADTQYF. Here the CDR3 DNA reads TGTGCCAGCAGCGCCGCCAAACTGGGGGCAGCGGGGACGGCCGATACGCAGTATTTT.

The V gene is TRBV28, the J gene TRBJ1-2, with 7 bases identical to TRBD1. This CDR3 has 15 residues. Germline CDR1 is MDHEN and CDR2 is SYDVKM. Trimming at V came to 9 bases and at J to 0 bases, leaving 10 bases not matched to a gene. The DNA for the CDR3 is TGTGCCAGTAACCTTGGGACAGCAACTAACTATGGCTACACCTTC. Translated, it gives CASNLGTATNYGYTF.

The chain is built from TRBV19 and TRBJ2-5; D is undetermined. In germline, CDR1 is LNHDA, CDR2 SQIVND (reference sequence). CDR3 length: 13 amino acids. V was pared by 4 bases and J by 0 bases, with 6 bases between. CDR3 sequence (DNA): TGTGCCAGTAGTAAGTTGGACCAAGAGACCCAGTACTTC. It translates to CASSKLDQETQYF.

The chain is built from TRBV5-5 and TRBJ1-2, with TRBD1 matching 11 bases. V was pared by 3 bases and J by 1 base, with 5 bases of the junction left unmatched. Looked up from germline, CDR1 is SGHKS and CDR2 is YYEKEE (reference sequence). There are 16 residues in the CDR3. The CDR3 sequence is CASSSHGTGGNYGYTF. CDR3 in DNA: TGTGCCAGCAGCTCCCACGGGACAGGGGGTAACTATGGCTACACCTTC.

This chain joins TRBV5-8 and TRBJ2-3; a weak D match, TRBD1 (6 bases). Looked up from germline, CDR1 is SGHTS and CDR2 is YDEGEE. This CDR3 is built from 15 residues. With 2 bases removed from V and 1 base from J, the gap between germline ends came to 11 bases. The CDR3 coding sequence is TGTGCCAGCAGCTTACAGGGTGGTGGCACAGATACGCAGTATTTT. The encoded protein is CASSLQGGGTDTQYF.

V and J are TRBV3-1 (or the pseudogene TRBV3-2) and TRBJ1-2; TRBD1 matches 8 bases. V shed 4 bases and J 4 bases; nucleotides not matched to a gene: 5. The CDR3 has 14 amino acids. Looked up from germline, CDR1 is LGHDT and CDR2 is YNNKEL (reference sequence). The chain's CDR3 is CASSPTTGAYGYTF. The CDR3 nucleotides read TGTGCCAGCAGCCCCACGACAGGGGCCTATGGCTACACCTTC.

Turning to this clone: Within the sample, other DNA sequences also encode this same CDR3. This chain joins TRBV4-1 and TRBJ1-5; 7 nucleotides align to TRBD1. V lost 0 bases and J lost 5; bases outside the gene matches: 4. The CDR3 spans 15 residues. Looked up from germline, CDR1 is MGHRA and CDR2 is YSYEKL. CDR3 nucleotides: TGCGCCAGCAGCCAAGAAGTAACAGGGGATCAGCCCCAGCATTTT. It translates to CASSQEVTGDQPQHF.

J is TRBJ1-2 and V is TRBV29-1, with 10 bases identical to TRBD1. Germline CDR1 is SQVTM and CDR2 is ANQGSEA. There are 16 residues in the CDR3. V was clipped by 3 bases and J by 0 bases; unmatched bases: 7. As DNA, the CDR3 is TGCAGCGTTGAGGGGACAGGGGCAGGGACTAACTATGGCTACACCTTC. This codes for CSVEGTGAGTNYGYTF. Full variable domain (rest looked up from reference TRBV29-1 and TRBJ1-2): SAVISQKPSRDICQRGTSLTIQCQVDSQVTMMFWYRQQPGQSLTLIATANQGSEATYESGFVIDKFPISRPNLTFSTLTVSNMSPEDSSIYLCSVEGTGAGTNYGYTFGSGTRLTVV.

V usage is TRBV27 and J usage is TRBJ2-7; no reliable D call. CDR3 length: 12 amino acids. Trimming removed 5 bases from V and 7 bases from J, with 12 bases in between. Per germline, CDR1 MNHEY and CDR2 SMNVEV (reference sequence). The CDR3 is CASSPTAQEQYF. The CDR3 nucleotides read TGTGCCAGCAGTCCTACAGCGCAGGAGCAGTACTTC.